The clone carrying this TCR beta chain has more than one count but fewer than ten. Its antigen is as yet unknown. These data are taken from a study of response to subunit inactivated influenza vaccine. Study-wide results and caveats: The authors suggested that every seasonal influenza vaccination recruits few new T cells.

TCRdb recomputed calls from the RT-PCR reads with MiXCR, one row per CDR3 protein. In the table there are around 200,000 distinct CDR3 sequences, around 9.2% of which are singletons. The CDR3 contains 14 residues. Trimming removed 5 bases at V and 0 bases at J, with 8 bases between. The germline V gene encodes CDR1 MNHEY and CDR2 SVGEGT. The chain carries TRBV6-2 or TRBV6-3 and TRBJ1-3; TRBD1 is a possible D gene (5 bases). This receptor was identified in a man aged 50 to 59 who received an inactivated influenza vaccine. The sample consisted of non-naive T cells sorted from PBMCs, taken on the day of vaccination. Written as DNA, the CDR3 is TGTGCCAGCAGTCCCGGGACCTCTGGAAACACCATATATTTT. Translated, it gives CASSPGTSGNTIYF.